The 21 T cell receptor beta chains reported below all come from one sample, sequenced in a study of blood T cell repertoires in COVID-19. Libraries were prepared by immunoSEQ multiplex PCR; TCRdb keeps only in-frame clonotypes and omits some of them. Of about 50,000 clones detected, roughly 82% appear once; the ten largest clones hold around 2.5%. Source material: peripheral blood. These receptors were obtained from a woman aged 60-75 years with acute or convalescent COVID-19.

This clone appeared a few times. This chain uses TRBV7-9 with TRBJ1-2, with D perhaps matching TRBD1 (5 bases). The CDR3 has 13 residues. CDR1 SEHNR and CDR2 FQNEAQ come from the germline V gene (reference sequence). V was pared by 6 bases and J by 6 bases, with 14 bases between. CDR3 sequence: CASSFRVDDGYTF. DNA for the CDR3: TGTGCCAGCAGTTTCAGGGTCGACGATGGCTACACCTTC.

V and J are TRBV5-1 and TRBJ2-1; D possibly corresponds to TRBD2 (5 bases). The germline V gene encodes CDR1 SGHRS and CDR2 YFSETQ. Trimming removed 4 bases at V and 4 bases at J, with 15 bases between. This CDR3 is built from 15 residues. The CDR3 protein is CASSRQRERYNEQFF. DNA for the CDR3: TGCGCCAGCAGCCGCCAGAGGGAGCGTTACAATGAGCAGTTCTTC.

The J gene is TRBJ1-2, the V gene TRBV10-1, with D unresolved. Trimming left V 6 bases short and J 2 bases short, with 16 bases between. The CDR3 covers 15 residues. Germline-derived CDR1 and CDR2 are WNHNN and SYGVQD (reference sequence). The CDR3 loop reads CASREAGSFNYGYTF. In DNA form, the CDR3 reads TGCGCCAGCAGAGAGGCGGGGAGTTTCAACTATGGCTACACCTTC.

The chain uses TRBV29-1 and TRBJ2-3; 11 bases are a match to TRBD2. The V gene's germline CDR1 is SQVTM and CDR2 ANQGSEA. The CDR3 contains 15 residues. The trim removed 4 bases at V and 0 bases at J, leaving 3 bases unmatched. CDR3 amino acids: CSVVLAGGSTDTQYF. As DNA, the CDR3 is TGCAGCGTTGTCCTAGCGGGGGGTAGCACAGATACGCAGTATTTT.

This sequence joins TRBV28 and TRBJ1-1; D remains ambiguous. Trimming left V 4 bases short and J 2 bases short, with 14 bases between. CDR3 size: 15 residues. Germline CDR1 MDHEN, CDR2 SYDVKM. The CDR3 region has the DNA TGTGCCAGCAGTTCCCTTAAAAGCCCCAACACTGAAGCTTTCTTT. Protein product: CASSSLKSPNTEAFF. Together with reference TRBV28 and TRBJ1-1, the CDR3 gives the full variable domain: DVKVTQSSRYLVKRTGEKVFLECVQDMDHENMFWYRQDPGLGLRLIYFSYDVKMKEKGDIPEGYSVSREKKERFSLILESASTNQTSMYLCASSSLKSPNTEAFFGQGTRLTVV.

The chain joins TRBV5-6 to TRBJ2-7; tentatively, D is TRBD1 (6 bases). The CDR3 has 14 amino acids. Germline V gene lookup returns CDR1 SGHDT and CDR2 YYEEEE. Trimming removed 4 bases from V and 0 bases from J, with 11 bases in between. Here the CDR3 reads CASSPTGASYEQYF. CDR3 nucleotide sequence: TGTGCCAGCAGCCCGACAGGTGCCTCCTACGAGCAGTACTTC. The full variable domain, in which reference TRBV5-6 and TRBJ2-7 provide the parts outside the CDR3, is DAGVTQSPTHLIKTRGQQVTLRCSPKSGHDTVSWYQQALGQGPQFIFQYYEEEERQRGNFPDRFSGHQFPNYSSELNVNALLLGDSALYLCASSPTGASYEQYFGPGTRLTVT.

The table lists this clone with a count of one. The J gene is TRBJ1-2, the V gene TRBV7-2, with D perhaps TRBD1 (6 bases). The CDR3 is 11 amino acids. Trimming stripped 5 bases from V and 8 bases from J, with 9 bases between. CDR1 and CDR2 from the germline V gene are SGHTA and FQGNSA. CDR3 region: CASSQGGGYTF. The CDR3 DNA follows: TGTGCCAGCAGCCAAGGGGGAGGCTACACCTTC.

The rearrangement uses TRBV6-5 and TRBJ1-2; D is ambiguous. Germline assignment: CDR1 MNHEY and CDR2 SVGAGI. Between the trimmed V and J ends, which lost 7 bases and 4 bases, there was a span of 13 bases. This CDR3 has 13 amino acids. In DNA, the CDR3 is TGTGCCAGCATCAAAGAGGGCACCTATGGCTACACCTTC. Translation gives CASIKEGTYGYTF.

CDR3 in amino acids: CATSDSRVSYGYTF. DNA of the CDR3: TGTGCCACCAGTGATTCCAGGGTGTCCTATGGCTACACCTTC. The rearrangement links TRBV24-1 to TRBJ1-2; the D gene is possibly TRBD1 (5 bases). CDR3 length equals 14 residues. Trimming stripped 2 bases from V and 4 bases from J, with 10 bases between. The germline V gene encodes CDR1 KGHDR and CDR2 SFDVKD.

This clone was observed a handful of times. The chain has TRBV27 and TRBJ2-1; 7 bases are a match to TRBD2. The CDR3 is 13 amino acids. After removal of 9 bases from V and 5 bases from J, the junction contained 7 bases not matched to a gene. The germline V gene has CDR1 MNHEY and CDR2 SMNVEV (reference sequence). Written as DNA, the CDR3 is TGTGCCAGTTCCCGGGGGGAAGACAATGAGCAGTTCTTC. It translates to CASSRGEDNEQFF.

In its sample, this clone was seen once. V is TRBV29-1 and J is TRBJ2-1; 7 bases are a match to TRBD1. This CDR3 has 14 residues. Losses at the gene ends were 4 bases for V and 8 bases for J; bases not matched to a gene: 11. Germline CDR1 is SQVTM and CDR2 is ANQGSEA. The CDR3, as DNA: TGCAGCGTTGGCAGGGGGACAACTAGGGATGAGCAGTTCTTC. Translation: CSVGRGTTRDEQFF.

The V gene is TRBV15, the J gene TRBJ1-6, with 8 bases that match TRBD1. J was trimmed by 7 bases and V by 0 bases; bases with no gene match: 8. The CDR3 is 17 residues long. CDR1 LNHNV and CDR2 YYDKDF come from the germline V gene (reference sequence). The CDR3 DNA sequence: TGTGCCACCAGCAGAGATCCCCCCGACAGGGGAAATTCACCCCTCCACTTT. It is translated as CATSRDPPDRGNSPLHF.

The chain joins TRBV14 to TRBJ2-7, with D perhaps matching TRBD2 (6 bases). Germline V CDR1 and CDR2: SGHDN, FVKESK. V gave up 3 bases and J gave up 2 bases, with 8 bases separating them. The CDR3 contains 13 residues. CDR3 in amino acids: CASSQGGTYEQYF. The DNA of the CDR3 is TGTGCCAGCAGCCAGGGGGGAACCTACGAGCAGTACTTC.

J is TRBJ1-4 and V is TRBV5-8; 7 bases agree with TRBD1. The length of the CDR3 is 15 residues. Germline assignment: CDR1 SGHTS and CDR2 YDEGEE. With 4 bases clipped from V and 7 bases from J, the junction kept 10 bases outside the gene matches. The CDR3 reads CASSLRTGSVEKLFF. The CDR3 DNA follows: TGTGCCAGCAGCCTAAGGACAGGCTCGGTTGAAAAACTGTTTTTT.

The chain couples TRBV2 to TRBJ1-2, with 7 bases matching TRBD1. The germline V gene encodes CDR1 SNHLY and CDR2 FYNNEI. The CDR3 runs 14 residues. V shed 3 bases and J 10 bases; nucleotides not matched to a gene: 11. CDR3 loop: CASSDGDSLGPYTF. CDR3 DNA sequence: TGTGCCAGCAGTGATGGGGACAGTTTGGGGCCCTACACCTTC.

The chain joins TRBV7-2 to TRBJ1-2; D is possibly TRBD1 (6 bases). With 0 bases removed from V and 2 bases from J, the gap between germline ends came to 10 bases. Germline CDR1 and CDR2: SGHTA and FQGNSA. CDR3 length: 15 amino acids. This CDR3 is CASSLAATGNYGYTF. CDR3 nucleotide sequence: TGTGCCAGCAGCTTAGCTGCGACAGGAAACTATGGCTACACCTTC.

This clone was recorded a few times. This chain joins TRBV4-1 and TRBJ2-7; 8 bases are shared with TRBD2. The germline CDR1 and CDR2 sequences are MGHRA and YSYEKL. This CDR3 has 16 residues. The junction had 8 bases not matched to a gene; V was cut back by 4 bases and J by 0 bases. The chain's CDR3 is CASSRGRGGASYEQYF. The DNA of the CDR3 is TGCGCCAGCAGCCGAGGTCGGGGGGGGGCCTCCTACGAGCAGTACTTC.

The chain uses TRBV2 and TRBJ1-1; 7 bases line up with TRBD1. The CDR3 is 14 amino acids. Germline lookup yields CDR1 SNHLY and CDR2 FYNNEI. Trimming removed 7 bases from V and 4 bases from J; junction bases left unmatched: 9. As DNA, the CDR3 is TGTGCCAGCAAGATACAGGGGATGAGCACTGAAGCTTTCTTT. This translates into CASKIQGMSTEAFF.

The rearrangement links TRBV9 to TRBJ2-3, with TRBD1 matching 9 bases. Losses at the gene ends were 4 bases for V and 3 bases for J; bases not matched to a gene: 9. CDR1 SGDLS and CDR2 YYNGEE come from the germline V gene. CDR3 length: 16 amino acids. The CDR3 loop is CASSLEGQGFTDTQYF. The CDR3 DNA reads TGTGCCAGCAGCCTAGAGGGACAGGGATTTACAGATACGCAGTATTTT.

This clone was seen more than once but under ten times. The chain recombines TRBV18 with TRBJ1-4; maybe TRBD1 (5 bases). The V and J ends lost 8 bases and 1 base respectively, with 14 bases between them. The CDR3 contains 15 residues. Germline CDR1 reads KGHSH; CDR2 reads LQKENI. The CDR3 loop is CASTDSYQTNEKLFF. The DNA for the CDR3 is TGTGCCAGCACCGACAGTTACCAAACTAATGAAAAACTGTTTTTT. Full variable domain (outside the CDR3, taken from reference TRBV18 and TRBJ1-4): NAGVMQNPRHLVRRRGQEARLRCSPMKGHSHVYWYRQLPEEGLKFMVYLQKENIIDESGMPKERFSAEFPKEGPSILRIQQVVRGDSAAYFCASTDSYQTNEKLFFGSGTQLSVL.

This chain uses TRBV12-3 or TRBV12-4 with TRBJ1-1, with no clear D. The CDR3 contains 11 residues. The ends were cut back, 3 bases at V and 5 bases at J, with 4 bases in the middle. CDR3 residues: CASSFLTEAFF. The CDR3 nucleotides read TGTGCCAGCAGTTTTTTAACTGAAGCTTTCTTT.